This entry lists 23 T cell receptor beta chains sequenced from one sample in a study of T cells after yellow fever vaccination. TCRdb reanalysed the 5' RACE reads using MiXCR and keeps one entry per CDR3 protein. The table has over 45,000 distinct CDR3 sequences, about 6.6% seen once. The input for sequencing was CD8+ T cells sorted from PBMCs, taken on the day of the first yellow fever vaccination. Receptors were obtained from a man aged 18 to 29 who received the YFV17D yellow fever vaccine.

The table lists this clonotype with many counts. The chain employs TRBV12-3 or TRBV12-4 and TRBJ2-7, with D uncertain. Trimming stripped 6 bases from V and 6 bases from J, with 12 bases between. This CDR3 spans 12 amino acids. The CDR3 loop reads CASSWRDGEQYV. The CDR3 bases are TGTGCCAGCAGCTGGAGAGACGGCGAGCAGTACGTC.

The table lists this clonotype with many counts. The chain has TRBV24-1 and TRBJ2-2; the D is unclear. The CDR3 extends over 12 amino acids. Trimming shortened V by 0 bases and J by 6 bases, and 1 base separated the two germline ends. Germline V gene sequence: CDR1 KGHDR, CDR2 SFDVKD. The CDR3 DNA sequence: TGTGCCACCAGTGATTTGCCCGGGGAGCTGTTTTTT. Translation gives CATSDLPGELFF.

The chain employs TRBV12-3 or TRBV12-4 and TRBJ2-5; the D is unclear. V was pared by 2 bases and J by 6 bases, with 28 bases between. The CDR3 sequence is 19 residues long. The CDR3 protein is CASSLSWVLVSSSEQTQYF. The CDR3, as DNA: TGTGCCAGCAGTTTATCTTGGGTCTTAGTCAGTTCAAGCGAACAGACCCAGTACTTC.

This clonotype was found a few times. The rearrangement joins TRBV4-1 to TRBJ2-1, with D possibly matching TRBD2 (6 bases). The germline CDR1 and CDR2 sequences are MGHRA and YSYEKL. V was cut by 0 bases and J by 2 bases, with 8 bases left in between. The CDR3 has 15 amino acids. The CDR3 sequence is CASSQESGAYNEQFF. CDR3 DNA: TGCGCCAGCAGCCAAGAATCGGGAGCCTACAATGAGCAGTTCTTC.

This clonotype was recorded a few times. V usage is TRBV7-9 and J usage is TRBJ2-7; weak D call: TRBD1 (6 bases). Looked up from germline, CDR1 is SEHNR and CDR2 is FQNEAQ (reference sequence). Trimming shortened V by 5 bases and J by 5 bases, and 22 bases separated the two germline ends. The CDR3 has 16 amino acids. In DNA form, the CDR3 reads TGTGCCAGCAGCCCCATAGGGCCAGGGGAAGTCGACGAGCAGTACTTC. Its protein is CASSPIGPGEVDEQYF.

In DNA form, the CDR3 reads TGTGCCAGCAGCGTAGAGCCAGGGCAGCGGGAGACCCAGTACTTC. This gives the protein CASSVEPGQRETQYF. The V gene is TRBV9, the J gene TRBJ2-5; D may be TRBD1 or TRBD2 (5 bases each). The CDR3 is 15 amino acids. Deletions cut 0 bases from V and 5 bases from J, with 14 bases between. Germline CDR1 is SGDLS and CDR2 is YYNGEE. Together with reference TRBV9 and TRBJ2-5, the CDR3 gives the full variable domain: DSGVTQTPKHLITATGQRVTLRCSPRSGDLSVYWYQQSLDQGLQFLIQYYNGEERAKGNILERFSAQQFPDLHSELNLSSLELGDSALYFCASSVEPGQRETQYFGPGTRLLVL.

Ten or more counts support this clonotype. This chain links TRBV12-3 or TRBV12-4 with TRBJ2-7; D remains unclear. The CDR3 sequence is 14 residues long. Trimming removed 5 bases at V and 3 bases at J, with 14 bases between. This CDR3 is CASSLTLGHYEQYV. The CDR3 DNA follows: TGTGCCAGCAGTCTCACCCTCGGCCACTACGAGCAGTACGTC.

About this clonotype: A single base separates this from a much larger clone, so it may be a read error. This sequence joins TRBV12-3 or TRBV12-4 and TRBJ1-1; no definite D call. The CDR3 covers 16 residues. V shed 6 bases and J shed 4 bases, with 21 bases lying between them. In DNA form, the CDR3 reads TGTGCCAGCAGATTACTTGCGACGGGCTACGGCACTGAAGCTTTCTTT. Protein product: CASRLLATGYGTEAFF.

Here the CDR3 reads CASSLHLGRGTEAFF. The CDR3, as DNA: TGTGCCAGCAGTCTGCACTTGGGGAGGGGGACTGAAGCTTTCTTT. This rearrangement joins TRBV12-3 or TRBV12-4 to TRBJ1-1; possibly TRBD1 for D (6 bases). V was shortened by 5 bases and J by 5 bases, with 18 bases between the two germline ends. There are 15 residues in the CDR3.

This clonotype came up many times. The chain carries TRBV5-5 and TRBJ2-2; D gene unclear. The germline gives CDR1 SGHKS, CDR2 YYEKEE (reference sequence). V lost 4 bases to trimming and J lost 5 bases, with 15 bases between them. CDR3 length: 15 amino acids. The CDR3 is CASSPQPPNTGELFF. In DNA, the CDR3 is TGTGCCAGCAGCCCTCAACCGCCTAATACCGGGGAGCTGTTTTTT. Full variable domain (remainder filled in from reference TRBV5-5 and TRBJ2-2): DAGVTQSPTHLIKTRGQQVTLRCSPISGHKSVSWYQQVLGQGPQFIFQYYEKEERGRGNFPDRFSARQFPNYSSELNVNALLLGDSALYLCASSPQPPNTGELFFGEGSRLTVL.

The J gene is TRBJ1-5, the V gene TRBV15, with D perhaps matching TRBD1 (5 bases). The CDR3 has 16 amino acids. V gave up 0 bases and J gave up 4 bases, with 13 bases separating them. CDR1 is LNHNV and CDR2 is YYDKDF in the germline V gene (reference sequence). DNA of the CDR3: TGTGCCACCAGCAGAGATCGCGGGGCTCAAAATCAGCCCCAGCATTTT. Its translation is CATSRDRGAQNQPQHF.

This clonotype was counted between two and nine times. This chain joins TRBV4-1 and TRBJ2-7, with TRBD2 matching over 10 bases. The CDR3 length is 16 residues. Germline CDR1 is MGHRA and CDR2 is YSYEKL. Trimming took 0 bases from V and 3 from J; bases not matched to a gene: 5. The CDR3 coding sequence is TGCGCCAGCAGCCAAGAAAGAACTAGCGGGGACTACGAGCAGTACTTC. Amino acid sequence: CASSQERTSGDYEQYF.

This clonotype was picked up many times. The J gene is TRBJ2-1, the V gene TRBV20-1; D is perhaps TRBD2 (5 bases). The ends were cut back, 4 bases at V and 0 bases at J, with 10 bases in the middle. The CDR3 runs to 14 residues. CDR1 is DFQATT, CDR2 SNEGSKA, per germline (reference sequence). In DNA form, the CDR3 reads TGCAGTGCTATCGGGGAGAGCTCCTACAATGAGCAGTTCTTC. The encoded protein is CSAIGESSYNEQFF.

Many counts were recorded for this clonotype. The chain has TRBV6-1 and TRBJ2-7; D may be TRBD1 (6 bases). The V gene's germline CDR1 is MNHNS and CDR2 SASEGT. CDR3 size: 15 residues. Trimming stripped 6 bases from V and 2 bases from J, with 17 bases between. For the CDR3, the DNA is TGTGCCAGCAGAGCATCCGGGACATTAGCCTACGAGCAGTACTTC. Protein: CASRASGTLAYEQYF.

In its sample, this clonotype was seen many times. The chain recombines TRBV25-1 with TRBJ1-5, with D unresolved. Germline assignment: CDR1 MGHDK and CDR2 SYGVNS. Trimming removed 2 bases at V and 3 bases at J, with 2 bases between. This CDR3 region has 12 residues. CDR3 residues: CASSEANQPQHF. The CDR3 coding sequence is TGTGCCAGCAGTGAAGCCAATCAGCCCCAGCATTTT.

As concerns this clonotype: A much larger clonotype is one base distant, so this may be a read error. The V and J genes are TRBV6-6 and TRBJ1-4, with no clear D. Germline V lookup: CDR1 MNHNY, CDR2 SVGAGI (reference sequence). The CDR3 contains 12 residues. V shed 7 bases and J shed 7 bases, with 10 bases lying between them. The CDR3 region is CASTQSGEKLFF. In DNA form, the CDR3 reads TGTGCCAGCACTCAAAGTGGTGAAAAACTGTTTTTT.

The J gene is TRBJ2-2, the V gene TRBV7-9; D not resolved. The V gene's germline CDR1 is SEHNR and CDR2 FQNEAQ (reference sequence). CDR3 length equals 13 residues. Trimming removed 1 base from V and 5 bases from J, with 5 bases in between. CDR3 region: CASSLVETGELFF. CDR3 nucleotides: TGTGCCAGCAGCTTAGTTGAGACCGGGGAGCTGTTTTTT.

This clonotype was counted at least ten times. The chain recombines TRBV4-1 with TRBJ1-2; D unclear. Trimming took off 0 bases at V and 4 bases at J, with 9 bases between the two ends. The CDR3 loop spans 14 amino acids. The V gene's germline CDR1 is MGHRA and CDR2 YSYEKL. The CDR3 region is CASSQDFQAYGYTF. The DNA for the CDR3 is TGCGCCAGCAGCCAAGATTTCCAGGCCTATGGCTACACCTTC.

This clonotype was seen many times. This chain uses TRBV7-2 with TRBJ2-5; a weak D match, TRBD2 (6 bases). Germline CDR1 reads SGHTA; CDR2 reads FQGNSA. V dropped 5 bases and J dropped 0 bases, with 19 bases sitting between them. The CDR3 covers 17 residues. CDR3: CASSPPPGREYQETQYF. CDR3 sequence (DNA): TGTGCCAGCAGCCCCCCCCCGGGACGGGAGTACCAAGAGACCCAGTACTTC.

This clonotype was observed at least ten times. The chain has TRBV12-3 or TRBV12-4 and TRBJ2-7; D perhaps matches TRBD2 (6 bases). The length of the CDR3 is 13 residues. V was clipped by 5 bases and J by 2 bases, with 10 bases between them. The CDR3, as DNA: TGTGCCAGCAGTCCCGGGAGCGCCTACGAGCAGTACTTC. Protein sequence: CASSPGSAYEQYF.

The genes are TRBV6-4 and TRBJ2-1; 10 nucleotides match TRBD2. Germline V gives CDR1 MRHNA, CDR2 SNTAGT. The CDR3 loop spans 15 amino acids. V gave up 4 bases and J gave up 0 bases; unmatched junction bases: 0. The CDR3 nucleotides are TGTGCCAGCAGTGCTAGCGGGGGCTCCTACAATGAGCAGTTCTTC. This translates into CASSASGGSYNEQFF.

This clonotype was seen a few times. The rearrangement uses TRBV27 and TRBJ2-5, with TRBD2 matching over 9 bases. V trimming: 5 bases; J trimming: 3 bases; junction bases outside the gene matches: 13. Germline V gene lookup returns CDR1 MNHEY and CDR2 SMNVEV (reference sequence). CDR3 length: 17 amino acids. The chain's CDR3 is CASSPRLAGEYKETQYF. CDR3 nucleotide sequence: TGTGCCAGCAGTCCCCGTTTAGCGGGGGAATACAAAGAGACCCAGTACTTC.

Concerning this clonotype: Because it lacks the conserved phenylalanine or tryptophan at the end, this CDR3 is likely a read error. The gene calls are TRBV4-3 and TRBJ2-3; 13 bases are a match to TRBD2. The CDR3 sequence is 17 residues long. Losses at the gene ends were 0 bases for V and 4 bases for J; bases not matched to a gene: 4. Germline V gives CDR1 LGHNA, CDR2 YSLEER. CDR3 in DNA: TGCGCCAGCAGCCAAGACCGGACTAGCGGGGGTGCAGATACGCAGTATTAT. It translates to CASSQDRTSGGADTQYY.